These 11 T cell receptor beta chains were sequenced from one sample in a study of T cell changes during pregnancy in multiple sclerosis (dated by TCRdb to about 2019). The library relied on the immunoSEQ multiplex PCR assay. What TCRdb holds here is the immuneACCESS table cut down to in-frame rearrangements. Part of the clones is not present; checked against another copy, under half of the missing clones reflect an unresolved V gene, and the others are unexplained. This sample holds around 100,000 clones; 91% were observed only once. The top ten clonotypes cover about 3.4% of the sample. The sample was peripheral blood, taken in the second trimester of pregnancy. These receptors all come from a female donor with multiple sclerosis, enrolled in a pregnancy study.

The chain is built from TRBV25-1 and TRBJ2-7, with a weak D call TRBD1 (6 bases). The CDR3 consists of 15 residues. Trimming cost V 1 base and J 2 bases, with 12 bases left between them. Germline V gene data show CDR1 as MGHDK and CDR2 as SYGVNS. The CDR3 region is CASSESGKGAYEQYF. CDR3 coding DNA: TGTGCCAGCAGTGAATCGGGAAAGGGGGCCTACGAGCAGTACTTC.

The J gene is TRBJ1-2, the V gene TRBV6-5; TRBD1 is a possible D gene (6 bases). This CDR3 spans 13 amino acids. Trimming took 6 bases from V and 8 from J, leaving 16 bases between them. Germline V gene lookup returns CDR1 MNHEY and CDR2 SVGAGI. In DNA, the CDR3 is TGTGCCAGCAGGTCGTGGGGGCCGGAGGGCTACACCTTC. Its protein product is CASRSWGPEGYTF.

This clone appeared a single time. The rearrangement joins TRBV5-1 to TRBJ2-1, with D unclear. Germline V gives CDR1 SGHRS, CDR2 YFSETQ. This CDR3 has 13 residues. Trimming stripped 4 bases from V and 5 bases from J, with 10 bases between. The CDR3 region is CASSSDLNNEQFF. In DNA, the CDR3 is TGCGCCAGCAGCAGCGATTTAAACAATGAGCAGTTCTTC.

The V call is TRBV5-6, the J call TRBJ2-1; perhaps TRBD1 as D (6 bases). With 0 bases removed from V and 7 bases from J, the gap between germline ends came to 11 bases. This CDR3 comprises 14 residues. Germline CDR1 reads SGHDT; CDR2 reads YYEEEE. Here the CDR3 DNA reads TGTGCCAGCAGCTTGGGACAGGTGGTAAATGAGCAGTTCTTC. Its protein product is CASSLGQVVNEQFF.

The chain uses TRBV7-3 and TRBJ2-1; TRBD1 aligns across 7 bases. Losses at the gene ends were 5 bases for V and 9 bases for J; bases not matched to a gene: 7. This CDR3 is built from 13 residues. The germline CDR1 and CDR2 sequences are SGHTA and FQGTGA. The CDR3 DNA reads as TGTGCCAGCAGCCGACAGGGATTCGGTGAGCAGTTCTTC. Protein sequence: CASSRQGFGEQFF.

This chain links TRBV7-3 with TRBJ2-1; 8 bases line up with TRBD2. This CDR3 spans 15 amino acids. Losses at the gene ends were 1 base for V and 4 bases for J; bases not matched to a gene: 3. Germline CDR1 SGHTA, CDR2 FQGTGA. The CDR3 protein is CASSLRLARYNEQFF. The CDR3 DNA sequence: TGTGCCAGCAGCTTAAGACTAGCGAGATACAATGAGCAGTTCTTC.

The chain combines TRBV7-2 with TRBJ2-7; 10 bases agree with TRBD2. J was trimmed by 3 bases and V by 2 bases; bases with no gene match: 7. The V gene's germline CDR1 is SGHTA and CDR2 FQGNSA. The CDR3 length is 16 residues. The chain's CDR3 is CASSLYFRTSGYEQYF. In DNA, the CDR3 is TGTGCCAGCAGCTTATATTTTAGGACTAGCGGCTACGAGCAGTACTTC.

The rearrangement links TRBV7-9 to TRBJ2-3; 10 bases are shared with TRBD2. Germline V gene data show CDR1 as SEHNR and CDR2 as FQNEAQ (reference sequence). V was clipped by 1 base and J by 1 base; unmatched bases: 8. There are 18 residues in the CDR3. The CDR3 DNA follows: TGTGCCAGCAGCTTAGTTAGAGGACTAGCGGAACGCACAGATACGCAGTATTTT. Translated: CASSLVRGLAERTDTQYF. The entire variable domain, with the rest obtained from reference TRBV7-9 and TRBJ2-3, is as follows: DTGVSQNPRHKITKRGQNVTFRCDPISEHNRLYWYRQTLGQGPEFLTYFQNEAQLEKSRLLSDRFSAERPKGSFSTLEIQRTEQGDSAMYLCASSLVRGLAERTDTQYFGPGTRLTVL.

In this sample, this clone turned up once. The chain combines TRBV7-9 with TRBJ2-7; 11 bases agree with TRBD2. CDR1 is SEHNR and CDR2 is FQNEAQ in the germline V gene (reference sequence). This CDR3 comprises 16 residues. Trimming cost V 5 bases and J 5 bases; bases outside gene matches: 11. The CDR3 region has the DNA TGTGCCAGCAGCGACCCTACTAGCGGGAGCATACACGAGCAGTACTTC. It yields the protein CASSDPTSGSIHEQYF.

V is TRBV19 and J is TRBJ2-1; 8 bases line up with TRBD1. This CDR3 comprises 14 residues. V dropped 9 bases and J dropped 7; count of bases not matched to a gene: 11. In germline, CDR1 is LNHDA, CDR2 SQIVND (reference sequence). CDR3 nucleotides: TGTGCCAGCTACGACGGGACAGGCCGTAATGAGCAGTTCTTC. It yields the protein CASYDGTGRNEQFF.

This clone was recorded only once. V and J are TRBV19 and TRBJ2-4; 8 nucleotides line up with TRBD1. The germline V gene has CDR1 LNHDA and CDR2 SQIVND (reference sequence). V lost 6 bases and J lost 3; bases outside the gene matches: 1. This CDR3 has 13 residues. DNA of the CDR3: TGTGCCAGTAGAGGACAGGGCAAAAACATTCAGTACTTC. Protein sequence: CASRGQGKNIQYF.